These T cell receptor gamma chains were read from a single sample in a study of gammadelta T cells in human blood. TCRdb used CATT to re-call clones from the RT-PCR reads. The sample contains 150 to 200 gamma-chain clones, around 2.8% of which appear only once. The sample was Vgamma9Vdelta2 gamma-delta T cells from fetal blood. The receptors were sampled from a human fetus. Both conserved end residues are part of each CDR3. A clone size is listed for some rows: how often the clone was seen (once, few, many), or a class if it is expanded.

clone size: large; V gene: TRGV9; J gene: TRGJP; CDR3 protein: CALWEGQELGKKIKVF; CDR3 DNA: TGTGCCTTGTGGGAGGGCCAAGAGTTGGGCAAAAAAATCAAGGTATTT
clone size: -; V gene: TRGV9; J gene: TRGJP; CDR3 protein: CAVWETQELGKKIKVF; CDR3 DNA: TGTGCCGTGTGGGAGACCCAAGAGTTGGGCAAAAAAATCAAGGTATTT
clone size: few; V gene: TRGV10; J gene: TRGJP1; CDR3 protein: CAAWATGWFKIF; CDR3 DNA: TGTGCTGCGTGGGCCACTGGTTGGTTCAAGATATTT
clone size: -; V gene: TRGV9; J gene: TRGJP; CDR3 protein: CALWELGQELGKKIKVF; CDR3 DNA: TGTGCCTTGTGGGAGTTAGGGCAAGAGTTGGGCAAAAAAATCAAGGTATTT
clone size: large; V gene: TRGV9; J gene: TRGJ1/TRGJ2; CDR3 protein: CALWEVLRYKKLF; CDR3 DNA: TGTGCCTTGTGGGAGGTGCTAAGGTATAAGAAACTCTTT
clone size: -; V gene: TRGV9; J gene: TRGJP1; CDR3 protein: CTTGWFKIF; CDR3 DNA: TGCACCACTGGTTGGTTCAAGATATTT
clone size: -; V gene: TRGV9; J gene: TRGJP; CDR3 protein: CALWDQQELGKKIKVF; CDR3 DNA: TGTGCCTTGTGGGACCAACAAGAGTTGGGCAAAAAAATCAAGGTATTT
clone size: large; V gene: TRGV9; J gene: TRGJ1/TRGJ2; CDR3 protein: CALWEVYYKKLF; CDR3 DNA: TGTGCCTTGTGGGAGGTGTATTATAAGAAACTCTTT
clone size: hyperexpanded; V gene: TRGV10; J gene: TRGJP1; CDR3 protein: CAAWDTTGWFKIF; CDR3 DNA: TGTGCTGCGTGGGATACCACTGGTTGGTTCAAGATATTT
clone size: large; V gene: TRGV10; J gene: TRGJP1; CDR3 protein: CAAWGWFKIF; CDR3 DNA: TGTGCTGCGTGGGGTTGGTTCAAGATATTT
clone size: -; V gene: TRGV4; J gene: TRGJ1/TRGJ2; CDR3 protein: CATWDAHYYKKLF; CDR3 DNA: TGTGCCACCTGGGATGCCCATTATTATAAGAAACTCTTT
clone size: large; V gene: TRGV10; J gene: TRGJ1/TRGJ2; CDR3 protein: CAAWDTKKLF; CDR3 DNA: TGTGCTGCGTGGGATACAAAGAAACTCTTT
clone size: large; V gene: TRGV4; J gene: TRGJ1/TRGJ2; CDR3 protein: CATWDDFEKLF; CDR3 DNA: TGTGCCACCTGGGATGATTTCGAGAAACTCTTT
clone size: hyperexpanded; V gene: TRGV9; J gene: TRGJP1; CDR3 protein: CALWVYTTGWFKIF; CDR3 DNA: TGTGCCTTGTGGGTCTATACCACTGGTTGGTTCAAGATATTT
clone size: large; V gene: TRGV11; J gene: TRGJP1; CDR3 protein: CACWIRYTTGWFKIF; CDR3 DNA: TGTGCCTGCTGGATTAGGTATACCACTGGTTGGTTCAAGATATTT
clone size: few; V gene: TRGV5; J gene: TRGJ1/TRGJ2; CDR3 protein: CATWDRPEYYKKLF; CDR3 DNA: TGTGCCACCTGGGACAGGCCAGAGTATTATAAGAAACTCTTT
clone size: large; V gene: TRGV9; J gene: TRGJP1; CDR3 protein: CALWEPPYTTGWFKIF; CDR3 DNA: TGTGCCTTGTGGGAGCCCCCTTATACCACTGGTTGGTTCAAGATATTT
clone size: -; V gene: TRGV9; J gene: TRGJ1/TRGJ2; CDR3 protein: CALWEDYYKKLF; CDR3 DNA: TGTGCCTTGTGGGAGGATTATTATAAGAAACTCTTT
clone size: few; V gene: TRGV3; J gene: TRGJP2; CDR3 protein: CATWDRRGSDWIKTF; CDR3 DNA: TGTGCCACCTGGGACAGGCGAGGAAGTGATTGGATCAAGACGTTT
clone size: large; V gene: TRGV9; J gene: TRGJP; CDR3 protein: CALWEVRKELGKKIKVF; CDR3 DNA: TGTGCCTTGTGGGAGGTCCGGAAAGAGTTGGGCAAAAAAATCAAGGTATTT
clone size: large; V gene: TRGV2; J gene: TRGJP1; CDR3 protein: CATWDVFWFKIF; CDR3 DNA: TGTGCCACCTGGGACGTTTTTTGGTTCAAGATATTT
clone size: large; V gene: TRGV9; J gene: TRGJP1; CDR3 protein: CALWEVHTTGWFKIF; CDR3 DNA: TGTGCCTTGTGGGAGGTGCATACCACTGGTTGGTTCAAGATATTT
clone size: large; V gene: TRGV11; J gene: TRGJP1; CDR3 protein: CACWITGWFKIF; CDR3 DNA: TGTGCCTGCTGGATCACTGGTTGGTTCAAGATATTT
clone size: -; V gene: TRGV9; J gene: TRGJP; CDR3 protein: CALWEVHWIELGKKIKVF; CDR3 DNA: TGTGCCTTGTGGGAGGTGCATTGGATAGAGTTGGGCAAAAAAATCAAGGTATTT
clone size: -; V gene: TRGV9; J gene: TRGJP; CDR3 protein: CALWEVREELGKKIKVF; CDR3 DNA: TGTGCCTTGTGGGAGGTGCGGGAAGAGTTGGGCAAAAAAATCAAGGTATTT
clone size: large; V gene: TRGV9; J gene: TRGJP1; CDR3 protein: CALWEVHYTTGWFKIF; CDR3 DNA: TGTGCCTTGTGGGAGGTGCATTATACCACTGGTTGGTTCAAGATATTT
clone size: large; V gene: TRGV8; J gene: TRGJP1; CDR3 protein: CATWPYTTGWFKIF; CDR3 DNA: TGTGCCACCTGGCCTTATACCACTGGTTGGTTCAAGATATTT
clone size: few; V gene: TRGV1; J gene: TRGJP1; CDR3 protein: CATWDRNTGWFKIF; CDR3 DNA: TGTGCCACCTGGGACAGGAACACTGGTTGGTTCAAGATATTT
clone size: large; V gene: TRGV10; J gene: TRGJP1; CDR3 protein: CAAWDRSGTGWFKIF; CDR3 DNA: TGTGCTGCGTGGGATAGATCAGGCACTGGTTGGTTCAAGATATTT
clone size: large; V gene: TRGV9; J gene: TRGJP; CDR3 protein: CALWEAQELGKKIKVF; CDR3 DNA: TGTGCCTTGTGGGAGGCTCAAGAGTTGGGCAAAAAAATCAAGGTATTT
clone size: large; V gene: TRGV9; J gene: TRGJP; CDR3 protein: CALWEPTQELGKKIKVF; CDR3 DNA: TGTGCCTTGTGGGAGCCAACGCAAGAGTTGGGCAAAAAAATCAAGGTATTT
clone size: hyperexpanded; V gene: TRGV9; J gene: TRGJP; CDR3 protein: CALWEQELGKKIKVF; CDR3 DNA: TGTGCCTTGTGGGAGCAAGAGTTGGGCAAAAAAATCAAGGTATTT
clone size: large; V gene: TRGV9; J gene: TRGJ1/TRGJ2; CDR3 protein: CALWENYYKKLF; CDR3 DNA: TGTGCCTTGTGGGAGAATTATTATAAGAAACTCTTT
clone size: hyperexpanded; V gene: TRGV8; J gene: TRGJP1; CDR3 protein: CATWDTTGWFKIF; CDR3 DNA: TGTGCCACCTGGGATACCACTGGTTGGTTCAAGATATTT
clone size: -; V gene: TRGV9; J gene: TRGJP; CDR3 protein: CALWDFQELGKKIKVF; CDR3 DNA: TGTGCCTTGTGGGACTTTCAAGAGTTGGGCAAAAAAATCAAGGTATTT
clone size: hyperexpanded; V gene: TRGV10; J gene: TRGJ1/TRGJ2; CDR3 protein: CAAWDYKKLF; CDR3 DNA: TGTGCTGCGTGGGATTATAAGAAACTCTTT
clone size: large; V gene: TRGV9; J gene: TRGJP; CDR3 protein: CALWEDQELGKKIKVF; CDR3 DNA: TGTGCCTTGTGGGAGGACCAAGAGTTGGGCAAAAAAATCAAGGTATTT
clone size: large; V gene: TRGV9; J gene: TRGJP; CDR3 protein: CALWCQELGKKIKVF; CDR3 DNA: TGTGCCTTGTGGTGTCAAGAGTTGGGCAAAAAAATCAAGGTATTT
clone size: hyperexpanded; V gene: TRGV10; J gene: TRGJP1; CDR3 protein: CAACTTGWFKIF; CDR3 DNA: TGTGCTGCGTGTACCACTGGTTGGTTCAAGATATTT